Listed here are 26 T cell receptor beta chains from one sample, sequenced in a study of shared clonotypes between healthy human individuals. Some clones are missing from TCRdb's copy, which holds only in-frame ones; the method was immunoSEQ multiplex PCR. The top ten hold approximately 0.37% of the sample, which has around 2.5 million clones, 93% seen once. The specimen was naive CD4+ T cells from PBMCs. Specified subset: CD45RA+ positively selected. The receptors were gathered from a man between 18 and 29 years old in good health. Some clones in this sample may be carry-over from other donors' samples.

The V and J genes are TRBV6-5 and TRBJ1-5; no clear D. The CDR3 sequence is 14 residues long. The ends were cut back, 6 bases at V and 5 bases at J, with 14 bases in the middle. The germline V gene has CDR1 MNHEY and CDR2 SVGAGI. Here the CDR3 reads CASSLKGPHQPQHF. CDR3 bases: TGTGCCAGCAGCTTAAAGGGCCCCCATCAGCCCCAGCATTTT.

The chain combines TRBV2 with TRBJ2-7; D uncertain. This CDR3 has 14 amino acids. Looked up from germline, CDR1 is SNHLY and CDR2 is FYNNEI. The V end lost 2 bases, the J end lost 0 bases, and 8 bases lay between the germline ends. DNA of the CDR3: TGTGCCAGCAGTGAATCGGTAGGCTCCTACGAGCAGTACTTC. Residues: CASSESVGSYEQYF.

The CDR3 loop is CASSEVTRDQPQHF. The CDR3 region has the DNA TGTGCCAGCAGTGAGGTAACGAGGGATCAGCCCCAGCATTTT. The chain combines TRBV2 with TRBJ1-5, with D unclear. The CDR3 has 14 residues. CDR1 SNHLY and CDR2 FYNNEI come from the germline V gene. The germline V and J ends were trimmed by 3 bases and 5 bases, with 11 bases remaining between them.

This chain connects TRBV9 to TRBJ2-3; no definite D call. The CDR3 covers 15 residues. The germline V and J ends were trimmed by 1 base and 3 bases, with 12 bases remaining between them. Germline V gives CDR1 SGDLS, CDR2 YYNGEE. CDR3: CASSVFGRGTDTQYF. CDR3 nucleotides: TGTGCCAGCAGCGTATTCGGGCGTGGGACAGATACGCAGTATTTT.

This rearrangement joins TRBV19 to TRBJ1-2; D perhaps matches TRBD1 (6 bases). The CDR3 totals 16 residues. Trimming shortened V by 0 bases and J by 5 bases, and 16 bases separated the two germline ends. The germline V gene has CDR1 LNHDA and CDR2 SQIVND (reference sequence). The CDR3 here is CASSIDGPGERYGYTF. The CDR3 region has the DNA TGTGCCAGTAGTATAGATGGGCCAGGGGAGCGGTATGGCTACACCTTC.

This clone was seen a single time. V gene TRBV4-3 combines with J gene TRBJ1-1; TRBD1 matches 10 bases. CDR1 and CDR2 (germline): LGHNA, YSLEER. The J segment lost 4 bases and the V segment lost 1 base, leaving 3 bases of the junction unmatched. There are 15 residues in the CDR3. CDR3 loop: CASSQGQGATTEAFF. The CDR3 DNA reads TGCGCCAGCAGCCAAGGACAGGGGGCGACCACTGAAGCTTTCTTT.

The chain links TRBV6-5 to TRBJ2-5; TRBD2 aligns across 7 bases. CDR1 and CDR2 from the germline V gene are MNHEY and SVGAGI. The CDR3 spans 14 residues. Trimming at V came to 2 bases and at J to 1 base, leaving 1 base not matched to a gene. The CDR3 protein is CASSYGGVQETQYF. The CDR3 DNA is TGTGCCAGCAGTTACGGGGGGGTCCAAGAGACCCAGTACTTC.

V is TRBV7-9 and J is TRBJ1-4; D is undetermined. CDR1 is SEHNR, CDR2 FQNEAQ, per germline (reference sequence). V was clipped by 2 bases and J by 8 bases, with 12 bases between them. This CDR3 region has 14 residues. The CDR3 here is CASSLTQVEEKLFF. The CDR3 nucleotides are TGTGCCAGCAGCTTAACCCAGGTGGAGGAAAAACTGTTTTTT.

The rearrangement links TRBV7-9 to TRBJ1-1; 10 bases are shared with TRBD1. CDR1 and CDR2 from the germline V gene are SEHNR and FQNEAQ (reference sequence). The CDR3 covers 13 residues. Trimming took 5 bases from V and 11 from J; bases not matched to a gene: 8. The CDR3 spells CASSGRTGGEAFF. The DNA of the CDR3 is TGTGCCAGCAGCGGCCGGACAGGGGGGGAGGCTTTCTTT.

The rearrangement joins TRBV5-1 to TRBJ2-3; D gene unclear. V was pared by 0 bases and J by 4 bases, with 6 bases between. The CDR3 has 13 residues. In germline, CDR1 is SGHRS, CDR2 YFSETQ. CDR3 protein: CASSLASSDTQYF. The CDR3 DNA reads as TGCGCCAGCAGCTTGGCCTCGTCAGATACGCAGTATTTT.

The V and J genes are TRBV6-1 and TRBJ1-2, with a tentative D call TRBD1 (5 bases). This CDR3 has 15 amino acids. Trimming took off 6 bases at V and 0 bases at J, with 14 bases between the two ends. Per germline, CDR1 MNHNS and CDR2 SASEGT. CDR3 sequence (DNA): TGTGCCAGCAGAAACTACCAGGGATCTAACTATGGCTACACCTTC. It yields the protein CASRNYQGSNYGYTF.

The chain couples TRBV30 to TRBJ2-3; 7 bases are shared with TRBD2. The CDR3 loop spans 14 amino acids. V lost 2 bases, J lost 4 bases, and 6 bases stayed unmatched. Per germline, CDR1 GTSNPN and CDR2 SVGIG (reference sequence). The CDR3 loop is CAWSLGSGPDTQYF. The CDR3 nucleotides read TGTGCCTGGAGTTTGGGTAGCGGGCCAGATACGCAGTATTTT.

The V and J genes are TRBV6-5 and TRBJ2-1, with D uncertain. Germline lookup yields CDR1 MNHEY and CDR2 SVGAGI. V lost 0 bases and J lost 4, with 4 bases in between. There are 13 residues in the CDR3. As DNA, the CDR3 is TGTGCCAGCAGTTACTCCCTATACAATGAGCAGTTCTTC. This encodes CASSYSLYNEQFF.

This sequence joins TRBV11-2 and TRBJ1-1; tentatively, D is TRBD1 (5 bases). Germline CDR1 and CDR2: SGHAT and FQNNGV. V lost 10 bases, J lost 1 base, and 13 bases lay in between. The CDR3 sequence is 13 residues long. In DNA, the CDR3 is TGTGCCACCCGGAGACAGCCGAACACTGAAGCTTTCTTT. Encoded protein: CATRRQPNTEAFF.

This chain connects TRBV4-1 to TRBJ2-1; D may correspond to TRBD1 or TRBD2 (5 bases each). This CDR3 has 15 amino acids. Per germline, CDR1 MGHRA and CDR2 YSYEKL. Trimming shortened V by 3 bases and J by 2 bases, and 11 bases separated the two germline ends. The CDR3 protein is CASSQGVLPYNEQFF. Here the CDR3 DNA reads TGCGCCAGCAGCCAGGGGGTACTACCCTACAATGAGCAGTTCTTC.

The J gene is TRBJ2-7, the V gene TRBV5-1; TRBD1 or TRBD2 may be the D gene (5 bases each). The CDR3 contains 14 residues. Germline V lookup: CDR1 SGHRS, CDR2 YFSETQ. Trimming left V 4 bases short and J 2 bases short, with 13 bases between. The CDR3 here is CASSIDRLTYEQYF. The CDR3 bases are TGCGCCAGCAGCATAGACAGACTAACCTACGAGCAGTACTTC.

The gene calls are TRBV11-2 and TRBJ1-1; no clear D. CDR1 is SGHAT, CDR2 FQNNGV, per germline. The germline V and J ends were trimmed by 2 bases and 1 base, with 11 bases remaining between them. The CDR3 spans 15 residues. CDR3 sequence reads: CASSLRAASNTEAFF. Here the CDR3 DNA reads TGTGCCAGCAGCTTAAGGGCGGCTTCGAACACTGAAGCTTTCTTT.

This rearrangement joins TRBV2 to TRBJ2-5, with D possibly being TRBD2 (6 bases). With the DNA end fitting TRBJ2-7 better, the J assignment may be wrong. This CDR3 region has 13 residues. Germline values: CDR1 SNHLY, CDR2 FYNNEI. Written as DNA, the CDR3 is TGTGCCAGCAGTGACGGGAGAGGCTACGAGCAGTACTTC. Encoded protein: CASSDGRGYEQYF.

The genes are TRBV5-1 and TRBJ2-1; D might be TRBD2 (5 bases). V lost 4 bases, J lost 8 bases, and 13 bases lay in between. This CDR3 contains 13 residues. Germline V gene sequence: CDR1 SGHRS, CDR2 YFSETQ. CDR3 protein: CASSPIAGDEQFF. The CDR3 DNA reads as TGCGCCAGCAGCCCTATCGCGGGCGATGAGCAGTTCTTC.

The chain recombines TRBV27 with TRBJ1-4, with 8 bases matching TRBD1. CDR1 and CDR2 (germline): MNHEY, SMNVEV (reference sequence). The CDR3 consists of 12 residues. The V and J ends lost 8 bases and 12 bases, in that order; junction bases with no gene match: 8. The CDR3 loop is CASSRDRGELFF. CDR3 bases: TGTGCCAGCTCACGAGACAGGGGTGAACTGTTTTTT.

The genes are TRBV7-3 and TRBJ2-5; the D gene is possibly TRBD2 (5 bases). Trimming stripped 1 base from V and 1 base from J, with 10 bases between. This CDR3 region has 15 residues. Germline V lookup: CDR1 SGHTA, CDR2 FQGTGA. The CDR3 loop reads CASSLMRGPQETQYF. CDR3 nucleotides: TGTGCCAGCAGCTTAATGAGAGGGCCCCAAGAGACCCAGTACTTC. The variable domain in full, with the rest retrieved from reference TRBV7-3 and TRBJ2-5, is GAGVSQTPSNKVTEKGKYVELRCDPISGHTALYWYRQSLGQGPEFLIYFQGTGAADDSGLPNDRFFAVRPEGSVSTLKIQRTERGDSAVYLCASSLMRGPQETQYFGPGTRLLVL.

The chain carries TRBV5-8 and TRBJ1-5; 9 nucleotides line up with TRBD1. The CDR3 is 14 amino acids. Germline loops: CDR1 SGHTS, CDR2 YDEGEE. Losses at the gene ends were 6 bases for V and 7 bases for J; bases not matched to a gene: 8. This CDR3 is CASNRDRVDQPQHF. The CDR3, as DNA: TGTGCCAGCAACCGGGACAGGGTGGACCAGCCCCAGCATTTT.

There are a few counts of this clone. The gene calls are TRBV28 and TRBJ1-4, with D possibly TRBD1 on 6 matching bases. Germline V gene lookup returns CDR1 MDHEN and CDR2 SYDVKM. Trimming removed 6 bases from V and 8 bases from J, with 10 bases in between. The CDR3 sequence is 12 residues long. For the CDR3, the DNA is TGTGCCAGCAGGCGACAGGTAGAAAAACTGTTTTTT. This sequence encodes CASRRQVEKLFF.

This chain joins TRBV30 and TRBJ1-1; tentative D call: TRBD1 (5 bases). The CDR3 length is 13 residues. Germline V gene data show CDR1 as GTSNPN and CDR2 as SVGIG (reference sequence). Trimming took 3 bases from V and 1 from J, leaving 9 bases between them. In DNA, the CDR3 is TGTGCCTGGAGGGGGGGTTCGAACACTGAAGCTTTCTTT. This encodes CAWRGGSNTEAFF.

The chain employs TRBV27 and TRBJ2-7; D remains ambiguous. The length of the CDR3 is 16 residues. Germline V CDR1 and CDR2: MNHEY, SMNVEV (reference sequence). Trimming shortened V by 2 bases and J by 4 bases, and 18 bases separated the two germline ends. This CDR3 reads CASSLAVPAPPYEQYF. As DNA, the CDR3 is TGTGCCAGCAGTTTAGCGGTCCCGGCCCCCCCATACGAGCAGTACTTC.

The CDR3 loop is CASSASRGYTF. CDR3 in DNA: TGTGCCAGCAGCGCATCTCGGGGCTACACCTTC. The chain joins TRBV9 to TRBJ1-2; D unclear. V gave up 3 bases and J gave up 8 bases, with 8 bases separating them. Germline V lookup: CDR1 SGDLS, CDR2 YYNGEE. This CDR3 has 11 residues.